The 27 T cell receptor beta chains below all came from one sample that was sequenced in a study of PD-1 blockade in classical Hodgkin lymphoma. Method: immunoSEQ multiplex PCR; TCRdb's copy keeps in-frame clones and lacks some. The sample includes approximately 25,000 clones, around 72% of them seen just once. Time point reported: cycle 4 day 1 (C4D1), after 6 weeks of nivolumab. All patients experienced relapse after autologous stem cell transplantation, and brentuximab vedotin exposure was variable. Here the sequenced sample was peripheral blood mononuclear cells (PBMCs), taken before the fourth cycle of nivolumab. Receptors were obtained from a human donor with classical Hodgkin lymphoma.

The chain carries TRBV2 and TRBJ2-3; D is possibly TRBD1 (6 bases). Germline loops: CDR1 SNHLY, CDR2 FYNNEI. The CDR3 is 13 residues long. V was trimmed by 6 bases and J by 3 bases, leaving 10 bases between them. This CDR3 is CASSSQGTDTQYF. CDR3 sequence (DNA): TGTGCCAGCAGCAGTCAGGGGACAGATACGCAGTATTTT.

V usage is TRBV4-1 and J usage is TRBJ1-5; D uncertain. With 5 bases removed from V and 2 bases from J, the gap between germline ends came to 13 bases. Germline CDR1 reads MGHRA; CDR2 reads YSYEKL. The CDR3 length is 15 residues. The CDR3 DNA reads TGCGCCAGCAGCTACCAAGGACTGGGCAATCAGCCCCAGCATTTT. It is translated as CASSYQGLGNQPQHF.

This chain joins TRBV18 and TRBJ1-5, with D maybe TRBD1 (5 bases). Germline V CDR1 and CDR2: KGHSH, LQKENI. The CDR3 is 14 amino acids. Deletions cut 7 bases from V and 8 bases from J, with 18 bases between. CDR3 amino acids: CASWGGQGGKPQHF. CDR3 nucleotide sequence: TGTGCCAGCTGGGGCGGCCAGGGTGGTAAGCCCCAGCATTTT.

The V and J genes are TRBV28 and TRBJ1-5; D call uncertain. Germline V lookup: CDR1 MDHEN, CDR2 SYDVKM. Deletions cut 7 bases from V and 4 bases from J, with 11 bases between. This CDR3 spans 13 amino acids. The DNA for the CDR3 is TGTGCCAGCATCGACAATAAGAATCAGCCCCAGCATTTT. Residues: CASIDNKNQPQHF. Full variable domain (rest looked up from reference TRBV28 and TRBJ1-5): DVKVTQSSRYLVKRTGEKVFLECVQDMDHENMFWYRQDPGLGLRLIYFSYDVKMKEKGDIPEGYSVSREKKERFSLILESASTNQTSMYLCASIDNKNQPQHFGDGTRLSIL.

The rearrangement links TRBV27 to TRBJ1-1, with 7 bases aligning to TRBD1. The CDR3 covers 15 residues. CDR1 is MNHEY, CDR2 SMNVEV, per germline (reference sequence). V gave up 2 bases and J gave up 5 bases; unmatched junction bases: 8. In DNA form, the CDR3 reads TGTGCCAGCAGTTTACTGACAGGGAAGTGGACTGAAGCTTTCTTT. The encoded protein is CASSLLTGKWTEAFF.

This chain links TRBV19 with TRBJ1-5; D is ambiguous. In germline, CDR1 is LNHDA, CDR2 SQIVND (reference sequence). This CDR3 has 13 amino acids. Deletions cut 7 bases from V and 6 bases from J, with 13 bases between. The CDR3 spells CASNPTLGQPQHF. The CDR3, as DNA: TGTGCCAGTAACCCCACCTTAGGTCAGCCCCAGCATTTT.

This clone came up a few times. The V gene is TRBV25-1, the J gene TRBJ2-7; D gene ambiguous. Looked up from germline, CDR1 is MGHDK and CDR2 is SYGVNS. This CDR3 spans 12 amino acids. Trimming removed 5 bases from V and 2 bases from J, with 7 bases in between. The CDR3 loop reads CASSSHPYEQYF. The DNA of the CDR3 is TGTGCCAGCAGTAGCCACCCCTACGAGCAGTACTTC.

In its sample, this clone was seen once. As DNA, the CDR3 is TGTGCCAGTAGTATCCGGGACACTTACTACGAGCAGTACTTC. Translating gives CASSIRDTYYEQYF. The rearrangement uses TRBV19 and TRBJ2-7; TRBD1 might be the D (6 bases). Germline V gene sequence: CDR1 LNHDA, CDR2 SQIVND (reference sequence). The V and J ends lost 3 bases and 3 bases respectively, with 12 bases between them. The CDR3 spans 14 residues.

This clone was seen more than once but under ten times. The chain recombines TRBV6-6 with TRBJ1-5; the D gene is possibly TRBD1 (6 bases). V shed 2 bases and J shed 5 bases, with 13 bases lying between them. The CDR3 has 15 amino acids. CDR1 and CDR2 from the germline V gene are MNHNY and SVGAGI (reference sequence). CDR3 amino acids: CASSYLDSPDQPQHF. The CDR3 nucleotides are TGTGCCAGCAGTTACCTGGACAGCCCCGATCAGCCCCAGCATTTT.

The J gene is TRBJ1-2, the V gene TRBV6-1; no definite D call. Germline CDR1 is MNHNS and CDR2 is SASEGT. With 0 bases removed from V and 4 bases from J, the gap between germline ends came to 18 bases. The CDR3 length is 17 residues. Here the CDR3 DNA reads TGTGCCAGCAGTGAAGCTCCATGTGGGAGAAAGACCTATGGCTACACCTTC. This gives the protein CASSEAPCGRKTYGYTF.

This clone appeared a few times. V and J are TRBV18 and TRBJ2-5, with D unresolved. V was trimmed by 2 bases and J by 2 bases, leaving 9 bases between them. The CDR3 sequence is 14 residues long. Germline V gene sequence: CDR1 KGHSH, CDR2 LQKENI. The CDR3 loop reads CASSPSLGQETQYF. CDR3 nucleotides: TGTGCCAGCTCACCATCGCTAGGACAAGAGACCCAGTACTTC.

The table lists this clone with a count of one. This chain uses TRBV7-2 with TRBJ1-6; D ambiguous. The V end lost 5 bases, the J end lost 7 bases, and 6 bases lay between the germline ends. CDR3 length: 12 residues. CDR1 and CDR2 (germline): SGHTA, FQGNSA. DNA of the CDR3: TGTGCCAGCAGCCCAAGGAATTCACCCCTCCACTTT. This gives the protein CASSPRNSPLHF.

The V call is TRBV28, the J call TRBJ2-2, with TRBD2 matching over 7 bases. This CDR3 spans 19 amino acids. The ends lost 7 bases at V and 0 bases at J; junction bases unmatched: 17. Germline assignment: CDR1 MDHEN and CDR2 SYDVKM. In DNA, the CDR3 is TGTGCCAGCAAAGTCGGACTGACGGGAGGAAGGGCGAACACCGGGGAGCTGTTTTTT. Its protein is CASKVGLTGGRANTGELFF. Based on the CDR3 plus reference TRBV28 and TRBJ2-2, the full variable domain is DVKVTQSSRYLVKRTGEKVFLECVQDMDHENMFWYRQDPGLGLRLIYFSYDVKMKEKGDIPEGYSVSREKKERFSLILESASTNQTSMYLCASKVGLTGGRANTGELFFGEGSRLTVL.

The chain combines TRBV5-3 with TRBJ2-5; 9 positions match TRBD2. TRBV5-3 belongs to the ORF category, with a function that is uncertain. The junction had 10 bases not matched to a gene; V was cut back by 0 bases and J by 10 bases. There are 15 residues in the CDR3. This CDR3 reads CARSLAVLAGLLQYF. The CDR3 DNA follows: TGTGCCAGAAGCTTGGCCGTCCTAGCGGGACTTCTCCAGTACTTC.

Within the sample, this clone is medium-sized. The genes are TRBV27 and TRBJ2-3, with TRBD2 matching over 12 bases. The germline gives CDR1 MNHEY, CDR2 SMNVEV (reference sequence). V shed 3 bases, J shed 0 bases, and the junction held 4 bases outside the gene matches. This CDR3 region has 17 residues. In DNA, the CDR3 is TGTGCCAGCAGTTTCAAGACTAGCGGGGGCAGCACAGATACGCAGTATTTT. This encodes CASSFKTSGGSTDTQYF.

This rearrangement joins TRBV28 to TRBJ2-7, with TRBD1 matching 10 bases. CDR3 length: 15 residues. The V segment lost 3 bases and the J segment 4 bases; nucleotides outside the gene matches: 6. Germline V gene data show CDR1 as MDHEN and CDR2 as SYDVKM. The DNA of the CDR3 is TGTGCCAGCAGTTTCGGGACAGGGGTGGAGTACGAGCAGTACTTC. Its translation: CASSFGTGVEYEQYF.

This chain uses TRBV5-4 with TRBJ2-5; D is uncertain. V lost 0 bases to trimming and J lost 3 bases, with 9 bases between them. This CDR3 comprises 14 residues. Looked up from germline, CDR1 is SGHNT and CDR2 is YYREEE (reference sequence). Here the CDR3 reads CASSLATFKETQYF. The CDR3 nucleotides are TGTGCCAGCAGCTTGGCAACTTTTAAAGAGACCCAGTACTTC. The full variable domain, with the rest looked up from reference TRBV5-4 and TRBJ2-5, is ETGVTQSPTHLIKTRGQQVTLRCSSQSGHNTVSWYQQALGQGPQFIFQYYREEENGRGNFPPRFSGLQFPNYSSELNVNALELDDSALYLCASSLATFKETQYFGPGTRLLVL.

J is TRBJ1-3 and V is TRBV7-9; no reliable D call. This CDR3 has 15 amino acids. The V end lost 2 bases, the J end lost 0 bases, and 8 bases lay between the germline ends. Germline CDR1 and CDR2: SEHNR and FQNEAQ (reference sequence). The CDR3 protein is CASSLQANSGNTIYF. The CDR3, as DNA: TGTGCCAGCAGCTTACAGGCTAACTCTGGAAACACCATATATTTT.

The CDR3 here is CASSLRGKTSYEQYF. In nucleotides, the CDR3 is TGTGCCAGCAGTTTAAGGGGCAAGACCTCCTACGAGCAGTACTTC. The rearrangement links TRBV28 to TRBJ2-7; D might be TRBD1 (5 bases). The CDR3 length is 15 residues. V was shortened by 2 bases and J by 0 bases, with 11 bases between the two germline ends. Germline V CDR1 and CDR2: MDHEN, SYDVKM.

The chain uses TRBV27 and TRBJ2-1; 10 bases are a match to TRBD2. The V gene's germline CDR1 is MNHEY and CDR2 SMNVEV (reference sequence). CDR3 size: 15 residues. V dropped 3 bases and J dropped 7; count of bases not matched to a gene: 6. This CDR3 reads CASSFETSGINEQFF. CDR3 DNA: TGTGCCAGCAGTTTTGAAACTAGCGGGATAAATGAGCAGTTCTTC.

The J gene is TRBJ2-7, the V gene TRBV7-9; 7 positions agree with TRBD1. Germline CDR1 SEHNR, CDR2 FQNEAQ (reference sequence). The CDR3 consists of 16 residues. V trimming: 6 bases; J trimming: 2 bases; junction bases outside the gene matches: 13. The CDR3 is CASSGGPTGLTYEQYF. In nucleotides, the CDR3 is TGTGCCAGCAGTGGGGGACCGACAGGGCTTACCTACGAGCAGTACTTC.

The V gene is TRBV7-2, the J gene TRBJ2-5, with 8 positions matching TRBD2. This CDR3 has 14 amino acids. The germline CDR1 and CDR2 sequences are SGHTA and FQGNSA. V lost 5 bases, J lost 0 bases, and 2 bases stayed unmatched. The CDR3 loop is CASSQRGYQETQYF. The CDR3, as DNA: TGTGCCAGCAGCCAGCGGGGGTACCAAGAGACCCAGTACTTC.

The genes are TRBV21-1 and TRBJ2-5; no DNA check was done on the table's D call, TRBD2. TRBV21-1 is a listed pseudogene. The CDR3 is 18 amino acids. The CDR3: CASSNYIAGLAGEETQYF. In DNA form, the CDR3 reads TGTGCCAGCAGCAACTACATTGCGGGACTAGCGGGGGAAGAGACCCAGTACTTC.

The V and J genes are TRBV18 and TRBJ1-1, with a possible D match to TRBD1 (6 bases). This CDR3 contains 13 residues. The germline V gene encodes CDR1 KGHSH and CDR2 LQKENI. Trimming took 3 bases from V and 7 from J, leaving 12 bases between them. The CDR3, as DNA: TGTGCCAGCTCACCTCCAGGGGTAGGTGAAGCTTTCTTT. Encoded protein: CASSPPGVGEAFF.

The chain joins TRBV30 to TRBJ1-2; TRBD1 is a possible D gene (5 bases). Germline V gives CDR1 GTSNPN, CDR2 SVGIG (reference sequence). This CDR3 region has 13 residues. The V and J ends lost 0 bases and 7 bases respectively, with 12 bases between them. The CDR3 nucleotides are TGTGCCTGGAGTGTACAGTCCACAGGTGGCTACACCTTC. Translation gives CAWSVQSTGGYTF.

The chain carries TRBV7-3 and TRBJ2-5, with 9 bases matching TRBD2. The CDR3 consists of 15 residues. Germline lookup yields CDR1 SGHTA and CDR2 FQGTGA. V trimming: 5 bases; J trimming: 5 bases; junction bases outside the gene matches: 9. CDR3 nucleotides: TGTGCCAGCAGCGTTAGCGGGAGTTTGATGGAGACCCAGTACTTC. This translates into CASSVSGSLMETQYF.

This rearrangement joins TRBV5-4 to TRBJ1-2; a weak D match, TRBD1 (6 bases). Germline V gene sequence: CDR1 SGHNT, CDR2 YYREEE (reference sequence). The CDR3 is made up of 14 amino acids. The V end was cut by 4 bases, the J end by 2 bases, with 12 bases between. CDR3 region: CASSLHRVNYGYTF. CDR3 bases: TGTGCCAGCAGCCTCCACAGGGTAAACTATGGCTACACCTTC. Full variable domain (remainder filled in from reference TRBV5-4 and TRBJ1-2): ETGVTQSPTHLIKTRGQQVTLRCSSQSGHNTVSWYQQALGQGPQFIFQYYREEENGRGNFPPRFSGLQFPNYSSELNVNALELDDSALYLCASSLHRVNYGYTFGSGTRLTVV.